Listed below are T cell receptor beta chains from one sample, sequenced in a study of blood T cell repertoires in COVID-19. TCRdb's copy holds only in-frame clones and misses some; the assay was immunoSEQ multiplex PCR. The sample has 350,000 to 400,000 clones; nearly 90% are singletons. The sequencing input was peripheral blood. These receptors were taken from a man between 18 and 35 years old with active or convalescent COVID-19. The CDR3 runs from the conserved cysteine through the conserved F or W. Fields, in order: CDR3 DNA, CDR3 protein, V gene, clone size, D gene, J gene. D genes are given only for firm matches. Expanded clones get a size class; other rows say once, few or many, or leave the size out.

cdr3_nt: TGTGCCAGCAGCCTAAATCCCAACAGGGCGTTTAACAATGAGCAGTTCTTC; cdr3_aa: CASSLNPNRAFNNEQFF; v_call: TRBV9; clone_size: -; d_call: -; j_call: TRBJ2-1
cdr3_nt: TGTGCCAGCAGCGTAGAGGCAGGATCCTCTGGAAACACCATATATTTT; cdr3_aa: CASSVEAGSSGNTIYF; v_call: TRBV9; clone_size: -; d_call: -; j_call: TRBJ1-3
cdr3_nt: TGTGCCAGCAGCTTGGCGCTAGCGGGGCAGACCTTCACAGATACGCAGTATTTT; cdr3_aa: CASSLALAGQTFTDTQYF; v_call: TRBV5-6; clone_size: -; d_call: TRBD2; j_call: TRBJ2-3
cdr3_nt: TGTGCCAGCAGTTTAACGATACTAGCCAAAAACATTCAGTACTTC; cdr3_aa: CASSLTILAKNIQYF; v_call: TRBV27; clone_size: -; d_call: -; j_call: TRBJ2-4
cdr3_nt: TGTGCCACCAGCAGAGTAGGACTAGCGGGGGGAAACACCGGGGAGCTGTTTTTT; cdr3_aa: CATSRVGLAGGNTGELFF; v_call: TRBV15; clone_size: few; d_call: TRBD2; j_call: TRBJ2-2
cdr3_nt: TGTGCCAGCAGTTACTCCGACAGACCTGAAGCTTTCTTT; cdr3_aa: CASSYSDRPEAFF; v_call: TRBV6-2/TRBV6-3; clone_size: -; d_call: -; j_call: TRBJ1-1
cdr3_nt: TGTGCCAGCAGCCAAGGGACTAGCGGGACGGGAGAGACCCAGTACTTC; cdr3_aa: CASSQGTSGTGETQYF; v_call: TRBV4-2; clone_size: once; d_call: TRBD2; j_call: TRBJ2-5
cdr3_nt: TGTGCCACCAGCAGAGATATTAGTCGCAATGAGCAGTTCTTC; cdr3_aa: CATSRDISRNEQFF; v_call: TRBV15; clone_size: few; d_call: -; j_call: TRBJ2-1
cdr3_nt: TGTGCCAGCAGTCCCGGGACAGGGCTGACTGAAGCTTTCTTT; cdr3_aa: CASSPGTGLTEAFF; v_call: TRBV27; clone_size: -; d_call: TRBD1; j_call: TRBJ1-1
cdr3_nt: TGTGCCAGCAGCCAAGAAGGGGACAGAGGATACGAGCAGTACTTC; cdr3_aa: CASSQEGDRGYEQYF; v_call: TRBV4-2; clone_size: once; d_call: TRBD1; j_call: TRBJ2-7
cdr3_nt: TGTGCCAGCAGCCACGATCCCACAGGGCTTAAACTGTTTTTT; cdr3_aa: CASSHDPTGLKLFF; v_call: TRBV14; clone_size: -; d_call: -; j_call: TRBJ1-4
cdr3_nt: TGTGCCAGCAGCTTCGGGAGGAACACTGAAGCTTTCTTT; cdr3_aa: CASSFGRNTEAFF; v_call: TRBV5-4; clone_size: -; d_call: -; j_call: TRBJ1-1
cdr3_nt: TGTGCCTCCTCCGGACTAGCGGGGCTCAGCTCCTACAATGAGCAGTTCTTC; cdr3_aa: CASSGLAGLSSYNEQFF; v_call: TRBV27; clone_size: few; d_call: TRBD2; j_call: TRBJ2-1
cdr3_nt: TGCAGTGCTAGAGATACAGGGGAAGCTTTCTTT; cdr3_aa: CSARDTGEAFF; v_call: TRBV20-1; clone_size: -; d_call: -; j_call: TRBJ1-1
cdr3_nt: TGTGCCAGCACCTACGGACAGGGTTACACCGGGGAGCTGTTTTTT; cdr3_aa: CASTYGQGYTGELFF; v_call: TRBV2; clone_size: -; d_call: TRBD1; j_call: TRBJ2-2
cdr3_nt: TGTGCCACCAGTGATTTCTTTTACACTGAAGCTTTCTTT; cdr3_aa: CATSDFFYTEAFF; v_call: TRBV24-1; clone_size: few; d_call: -; j_call: TRBJ1-1
cdr3_nt: TGTGCCAGCAGCTTATCGGCGGCAATCAATCAGCCCCAGCATTTT; cdr3_aa: CASSLSAAINQPQHF; v_call: TRBV7-6; clone_size: once; d_call: -; j_call: TRBJ1-5
cdr3_nt: TGTGCCAGTAAAGAAGGGACAGCTAATGAAAAACTGTTTTTT; cdr3_aa: CASKEGTANEKLFF; v_call: TRBV19; clone_size: -; d_call: TRBD1; j_call: TRBJ1-4
cdr3_nt: TGTGCCAGCAGCGGGAGGGGGGGAGGCTCCTACGAGCAGTACTTC; cdr3_aa: CASSGRGGGSYEQYF; v_call: TRBV5-6; clone_size: -; d_call: -; j_call: TRBJ2-7
cdr3_nt: TGTGCCACCAGTGAGAGGGGACAGTCTAGCAATCAGCCCCAGCATTTT; cdr3_aa: CATSERGQSSNQPQHF; v_call: TRBV24-1; clone_size: -; d_call: TRBD1; j_call: TRBJ1-5
cdr3_nt: TGTGCCAGCAGCCTAGGCGGTGGGTGGGATCAGCCCCAGCATTTT; cdr3_aa: CASSLGGGWDQPQHF; v_call: TRBV7-6; clone_size: -; d_call: -; j_call: TRBJ1-5
cdr3_nt: TGTGCCAGCAGAAAACAGGAAACATCCTACGAGCAGTACTTC; cdr3_aa: CASRKQETSYEQYF; v_call: TRBV5-5; clone_size: -; d_call: -; j_call: TRBJ2-7
cdr3_nt: TGCGCCAGCAGCTCTGGGCCGGGGGACGAGCAGTACTTC; cdr3_aa: CASSSGPGDEQYF; v_call: TRBV5-1; clone_size: -; d_call: -; j_call: TRBJ2-7
cdr3_nt: TGTGCCAGCAGCTCTGGTCTGAGCGGGGGCACAGATACGCAGTATTTT; cdr3_aa: CASSSGLSGGTDTQYF; v_call: TRBV5-4; clone_size: -; d_call: TRBD2; j_call: TRBJ2-3
cdr3_nt: TGTGCCAGCAGCCTTCGACAGGTGGTGGTCTATGGCTACACCTTC; cdr3_aa: CASSLRQVVVYGYTF; v_call: TRBV5-6; clone_size: -; d_call: -; j_call: TRBJ1-2
cdr3_nt: TGTGCCAGCAGCCGGTGGCGAGTACAGGGTTCAAACACCGGGGAGCTGTTTTTT; cdr3_aa: CASSRWRVQGSNTGELFF; v_call: TRBV7-9; clone_size: -; d_call: -; j_call: TRBJ2-2
cdr3_nt: TGTGCCAGCTCACCAAAAAGTGGGAGGCACCATGGCTACACCTTC; cdr3_aa: CASSPKSGRHHGYTF; v_call: TRBV18; clone_size: -; d_call: -; j_call: TRBJ1-2
cdr3_nt: TGTGCCTGGAAGTTACGGACAGGGGGTGATACGCAGTATTTT; cdr3_aa: CAWKLRTGGDTQYF; v_call: TRBV30; clone_size: -; d_call: TRBD1; j_call: TRBJ2-3
cdr3_nt: TGTGCCAGCAGCCGATACCTTAATAGCGGGGGGGGCTCGGGCACCGGGGAGCTGTTTTTT; cdr3_aa: CASSRYLNSGGGSGTGELFF; v_call: TRBV7-8; clone_size: few; d_call: TRBD2; j_call: TRBJ2-2
cdr3_nt: TGTGCCAGCAGTTCGACAGGGCCGAACACTGAAGCTTTCTTT; cdr3_aa: CASSSTGPNTEAFF; v_call: TRBV28; clone_size: -; d_call: TRBD1; j_call: TRBJ1-1
cdr3_nt: TGTGCCAGCAGTCAGGGTGGGACTAGGTCAGATACGCAGTATTTT; cdr3_aa: CASSQGGTRSDTQYF; v_call: TRBV6-5; clone_size: -; d_call: TRBD2; j_call: TRBJ2-3
cdr3_nt: TGCGCCAGCACCCCAGGGGATAGGGATTCACCCCTCCACTTT; cdr3_aa: CASTPGDRDSPLHF; v_call: TRBV5-1; clone_size: -; d_call: -; j_call: TRBJ1-6
cdr3_nt: TGCGCCAGCAGCTTGGTAAATAGCGGGATCGGCGGGGAGCTGTTTTTT; cdr3_aa: CASSLVNSGIGGELFF; v_call: TRBV5-1; clone_size: once; d_call: TRBD2; j_call: TRBJ2-2
cdr3_nt: TGCGCCAGCAGAGGAAGGACAGGCGACAATGAGCAGTTCTTC; cdr3_aa: CASRGRTGDNEQFF; v_call: TRBV10-1; clone_size: -; d_call: TRBD1; j_call: TRBJ2-1
cdr3_nt: TGTGCCAGCAGCCCCGAGGGGGGAGGGCCCCACGAGCAGTACTTC; cdr3_aa: CASSPEGGGPHEQYF; v_call: TRBV9; clone_size: -; d_call: -; j_call: TRBJ2-7
cdr3_nt: TGCAGTGCTAGAGTAGCGGGCGAGCAGTACTTC; cdr3_aa: CSARVAGEQYF; v_call: TRBV20-1; clone_size: once; d_call: TRBD2; j_call: TRBJ2-7
cdr3_nt: TGTGCCAGCAGTGCCGGGGGTAGTGAGCAGTACTTC; cdr3_aa: CASSAGGSEQYF; v_call: TRBV6-2/TRBV6-3; clone_size: -; d_call: -; j_call: TRBJ2-7
cdr3_nt: TGTGCCAGCAGCCTCGGGAACCGACCTAACTATGGCTACACCTTC; cdr3_aa: CASSLGNRPNYGYTF; v_call: TRBV3-1/TRBV3-2; clone_size: -; d_call: -; j_call: TRBJ1-2
cdr3_nt: TGCAGCGTTGTTAGGCAGGGTGACTATGGCTACACCTTC; cdr3_aa: CSVVRQGDYGYTF; v_call: TRBV29-1; clone_size: few; d_call: -; j_call: TRBJ1-2
cdr3_nt: TGTGCCAGCAGGATGGGACAGAACTATAATTCACCCCTCCACTTT; cdr3_aa: CASRMGQNYNSPLHF; v_call: TRBV28; clone_size: -; d_call: TRBD1; j_call: TRBJ1-6
cdr3_nt: TGTGCCACCAGCAGAGATTTTGATAGGGGCCGGGAGCTGTTTTTT; cdr3_aa: CATSRDFDRGRELFF; v_call: TRBV15; clone_size: once; d_call: -; j_call: TRBJ2-2
cdr3_nt: TGTGCCAGCAGACGCGGGCCTCAATGGAATCAGCCCCAGCATTTT; cdr3_aa: CASRRGPQWNQPQHF; v_call: TRBV2; clone_size: -; d_call: -; j_call: TRBJ1-5
cdr3_nt: TGTGCCAGTAGTATGCGTTCCGGGCAGGGCAACACTGAAGCTTTCTTT; cdr3_aa: CASSMRSGQGNTEAFF; v_call: TRBV19; clone_size: -; d_call: -; j_call: TRBJ1-1
cdr3_nt: TGTGCCAGCTCACCCCGGGACAGGGGCACTGAAGCTTTCTTT; cdr3_aa: CASSPRDRGTEAFF; v_call: TRBV18; clone_size: -; d_call: TRBD1; j_call: TRBJ1-1
cdr3_nt: TGTGCCAGTGACAACCGTTTGAGGGATCACTACAATGAGCAGTTCTTC; cdr3_aa: CASDNRLRDHYNEQFF; v_call: TRBV19; clone_size: -; d_call: -; j_call: TRBJ2-1
cdr3_nt: TGCGCCAGCAGCCAGAACATTAAAGCGGGTAATCAGCCCCAGCATTTT; cdr3_aa: CASSQNIKAGNQPQHF; v_call: TRBV4-3; clone_size: once; d_call: -; j_call: TRBJ1-5
cdr3_nt: TGCGCCAGCAGCCAAGGCCCAGCGGGAGAGGAAGAGACCCAGTACTTC; cdr3_aa: CASSQGPAGEEETQYF; v_call: TRBV4-3; clone_size: -; d_call: TRBD2; j_call: TRBJ2-5
cdr3_nt: TGTGCCAGCAGCTTAGGCTCTGGGAGCTATGGCTACACCTTC; cdr3_aa: CASSLGSGSYGYTF; v_call: TRBV7-2; clone_size: -; d_call: -; j_call: TRBJ1-2
cdr3_nt: TGTGCCAGCAGCGCCCGACAGAGCTCCTATAATTCACCCCTCCACTTT; cdr3_aa: CASSARQSSYNSPLHF; v_call: TRBV9; clone_size: once; d_call: -; j_call: TRBJ1-6
cdr3_nt: TGCGCCAGCAGCCCCGGACAGGCACTCGGTCACGAGCAGTACTTC; cdr3_aa: CASSPGQALGHEQYF; v_call: TRBV4-1; clone_size: -; d_call: TRBD1; j_call: TRBJ2-7
cdr3_nt: TGCGCCAGCAGCCTCCTCGCGGGGGCGAAAGAGCAGTACTTC; cdr3_aa: CASSLLAGAKEQYF; v_call: TRBV5-1; clone_size: -; d_call: -; j_call: TRBJ2-7
cdr3_nt: TGTGCCAGCAGTCCCCAACTAGATCAGCCCCAGCATTTT; cdr3_aa: CASSPQLDQPQHF; v_call: TRBV2; clone_size: -; d_call: -; j_call: TRBJ1-5
cdr3_nt: TGTGCCAGCAGTTCTCCGACAGGTTCAGGAGAAAAACTGTTTTTT; cdr3_aa: CASSSPTGSGEKLFF; v_call: TRBV28; clone_size: -; d_call: -; j_call: TRBJ1-4
cdr3_nt: TGTGCCAGCAGTTACGACAGGGGGCCCTACGAGCAGTACTTC; cdr3_aa: CASSYDRGPYEQYF; v_call: TRBV28; clone_size: -; d_call: TRBD1; j_call: TRBJ2-7
cdr3_nt: TGTGCCAGCAGTTTTCTATTCCAGCTCGGGGGGGCGTCCGGGGAGCTGTTTTTT; cdr3_aa: CASSFLFQLGGASGELFF; v_call: TRBV6-2/TRBV6-3; clone_size: -; d_call: TRBD2; j_call: TRBJ2-2